This TCR beta chain emerged from a study of cytomegalovirus exposure and HLA in healthy donors. Overall study context: Earlier results showed almost 120 million unique TCR beta sequences derived from roughly 180 million T cells. Overall study findings and caveats: For most TCR sequences rarity was the rule, although some public TCRs occurred in many donors. In a later analysis, across HLA loci, associated TCR counts were highest for DRB1, lowest for HLA-C.

Remarks on this clone: Its antigen is undetermined.

The PCR ran on 60 Vbeta and 13 Jbeta primers. Sequencing used immunoSEQ multiplex PCR; TCRdb keeps in-frame clones, though not all of them. The repertoire holds 50,000 or so clones, with over 60% as singletons. This CDR3 is built from 15 residues. V shed 1 base and J 11 bases; nucleotides not matched to a gene: 10. Germline CDR1 is SEHNR and CDR2 is FQNEAQ (reference sequence). This receptor was obtained from a woman aged 45-65 years in good health and CMV-seronegative. This chain links TRBV7-9 with TRBJ2-1; 8 bases are shared with TRBD2. Sequenced material: PBMCs. The CDR3 region is CASSLESGSGTQQFF. The CDR3 DNA is TGTGCCAGCAGCTTAGAGTCTGGTAGCGGGACCCAGCAGTTCTTC.